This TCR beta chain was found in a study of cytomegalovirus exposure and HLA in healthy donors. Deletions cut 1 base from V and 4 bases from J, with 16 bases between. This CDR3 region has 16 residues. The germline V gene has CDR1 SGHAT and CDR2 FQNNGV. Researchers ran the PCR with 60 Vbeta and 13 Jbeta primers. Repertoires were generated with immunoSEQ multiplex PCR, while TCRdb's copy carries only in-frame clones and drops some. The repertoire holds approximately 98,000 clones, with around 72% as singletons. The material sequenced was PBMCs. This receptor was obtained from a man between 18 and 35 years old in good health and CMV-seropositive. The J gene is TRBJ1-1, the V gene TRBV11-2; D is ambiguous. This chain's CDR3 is CASSLVEGGGVTEAFF. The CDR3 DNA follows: TGTGCCAGCAGCTTAGTGGAGGGCGGTGGGGTCACTGAAGCTTTCTTT.